This TCR beta chain is from a study of regulatory T cells in long-lasting Graves disease. Described time point: newly diagnosed GD, antithyroid drugs for less than 3 months. PBMC-derived RNA was used for the TCR library. The CDR3 is 19 amino acids. V gave up 4 bases and J gave up 0 bases, with 22 bases separating them. The V gene's germline CDR1 is LGHDT and CDR2 YNNKEL (reference sequence). iRepertoire HTBI primers and Arm-PCR of CDR3 regions built TCR beta libraries. TCRdb fed the multiplex PCR reads into MiXCR, producing one record per CDR3 protein. Of some 500,000 distinct CDR3 sequences in the sample, 13% are singletons; the top ten hold roughly 9.7%. These data are also associated with another study on T cells in Graves' hyperthyroidism and ophthalmopathy.

The receptor's source is a man younger than 40 with Graves disease. The chain employs TRBV3-1 and TRBJ2-4, with D hard to call. The material was peripheral blood mononuclear cells (PBMCs), obtained at new diagnosis, from a patient treated with antithyroid drugs. Written as DNA, the CDR3 is TGTGCCAGCAGCCCCCCCCCCCCTGGGCAGAAACTAGCCAAAAACATTCAGTACTTC. Translated, it gives CASSPPPPGQKLAKNIQYF.